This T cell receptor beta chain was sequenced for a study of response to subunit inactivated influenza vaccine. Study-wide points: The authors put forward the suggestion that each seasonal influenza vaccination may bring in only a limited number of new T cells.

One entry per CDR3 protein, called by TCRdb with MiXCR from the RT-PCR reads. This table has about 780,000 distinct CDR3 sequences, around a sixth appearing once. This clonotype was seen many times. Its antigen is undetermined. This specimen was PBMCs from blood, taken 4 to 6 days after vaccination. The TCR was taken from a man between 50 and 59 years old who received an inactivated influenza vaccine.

CDR3 sequence reads: CASSPDRTGELFF. The CDR3 nucleotides read TGCGCCAGCAGCCCAGATCGGACCGGGGAGCTGTTTTTT. This chain links TRBV5-1 with TRBJ2-2; no definite D call. Germline V gene lookup returns CDR1 SGHRS and CDR2 YFSETQ. The CDR3 consists of 13 residues. Trimming took off 4 bases at V and 5 bases at J, with 9 bases between the two ends.